These 13 T cell receptor beta chains originate from one sample sequenced in a study of T cell repertoires in cytomegalovirus infection. TCRdb ran MiXCR on the reads and lists one entry per CDR3 protein. The sample lists roughly 320,000 distinct CDR3 sequences; 9% to 9.5% were seen once. Material: PBMCs. Every receptor here comes from a human donor in good health (CMV status not recorded). Some clones in this sample may be carry-over from other donors' samples.

The V and J genes are TRBV3-1 and TRBJ2-7, with 7 bases fitting TRBD2. CDR1 LGHDT and CDR2 YNNKEL come from the germline V gene (reference sequence). This CDR3 spans 15 amino acids. V lost 0 bases, J lost 3 bases, and 5 bases stayed unmatched. The CDR3 coding sequence is TGTGCCAGCAGCCAAGATTCGGGGGGAGGCTACGAGCAGTACTTC. Protein product: CASSQDSGGGYEQYF.

This clonotype was counted many times. The V gene is TRBV7-6, the J gene TRBJ2-1; D is possibly TRBD2 (6 bases). Trimming pared 4 bases from V and 1 base from J, leaving 11 bases between. The CDR3 covers 15 residues. Per the germline V gene, CDR1 is SGHVS and CDR2 is FNYEAQ. This chain's CDR3 is CASSYRLGSYNEQFF. CDR3 coding DNA: TGTGCCAGCAGCTATAGACTAGGGTCCTACAATGAGCAGTTCTTC. Full variable domain (rest looked up from reference TRBV7-6 and TRBJ2-1): GAGVSQSPRYKVTKRGQDVALRCDPISGHVSLYWYRQALGQGPEFLTYFNYEAQQDKSGLPNDRFSAERPEGSISTLTIQRTEQRDSAMYRCASSYRLGSYNEQFFGPGTRLTVL.

V gene TRBV12-3 or TRBV12-4 combines with J gene TRBJ1-1, with no clear D. Trimming left V 3 bases short and J 8 bases short, with 13 bases between. This CDR3 has 13 amino acids. CDR3 loop: CASSFVRSEEAFF. As DNA, the CDR3 is TGTGCCAGCAGTTTCGTCCGGTCCGAAGAAGCTTTCTTT.

This clonotype was found a few times. The rearrangement links TRBV12-3 or TRBV12-4 to TRBJ1-1, with D unresolved. Trimming cost V 3 bases and J 1 base, with 18 bases left between them. The CDR3 spans 17 residues. For the CDR3, the DNA is TGTGCCAGCAGTTTTGGTGTCAAGCAAGGCCCGAACACTGAAGCTTTCTTT. Protein sequence: CASSFGVKQGPNTEAFF.

The chain uses TRBV5-1 and TRBJ2-3; 9 bases fit TRBD1. The V gene's germline CDR1 is SGHRS and CDR2 YFSETQ. The CDR3 contains 16 residues. After removal of 4 bases from V and 3 bases from J, the junction contained 9 bases not matched to a gene. The CDR3 region is CASSRGTGIGTDTQYF. The CDR3 DNA follows: TGCGCCAGCAGCCGAGGGACAGGGATTGGAACAGATACGCAGTATTTT.

V and J are TRBV4-3 and TRBJ1-2; D unclear. Germline-derived CDR1 and CDR2 are LGHNA and YSLEER. There are 14 residues in the CDR3. V was pared by 0 bases and J by 1 base, with 6 bases between. The CDR3 here is CASSQEVNNYGYTF. DNA for the CDR3: TGCGCCAGCAGCCAAGAGGTCAATAACTATGGCTACACCTTC.

This clonotype was seen more than once but under ten times. The V gene is TRBV2, the J gene TRBJ1-4; D is uncertain. The CDR3 length is 11 residues. V lost 4 bases to trimming and J lost 6 bases, with 3 bases between them. Germline CDR1 and CDR2: SNHLY and FYNNEI. CDR3 nucleotides: TGTGCCAGCAGTGGGCATGAAAAACTGTTTTTT. Its protein product is CASSGHEKLFF.

Worth noting for this clonotype: This may be a read error: a much more frequent sequence differs by one nucleotide. The rearrangement joins TRBV12-3 or TRBV12-4 to TRBJ2-5, with D perhaps matching TRBD2 (6 bases). Trimming shortened V by 8 bases and J by 6 bases, and 16 bases separated the two germline ends. The CDR3 loop spans 13 amino acids. CDR3 sequence reads: CASRRMGRKTQYF. As DNA, the CDR3 is TGTGCCAGCCGTCGGATGGGGAGGAAGACCCAGTACTTC.

The chain uses TRBV18 and TRBJ1-1; perhaps TRBD1 as D (5 bases). The ends were cut back, 2 bases at V and 5 bases at J, with 6 bases in the middle. The length of the CDR3 is 12 residues. Per germline, CDR1 KGHSH and CDR2 LQKENI. In nucleotides, the CDR3 is TGTGCCAGCTCACCAAGACAGACTGAAGCTTTCTTT. This encodes CASSPRQTEAFF.

This clonotype came up many times. V and J are TRBV7-3 and TRBJ2-1; possibly TRBD2 for D (5 bases). The CDR3 covers 15 residues. The germline gives CDR1 SGHTA, CDR2 FQGTGA. The V end lost 2 bases, the J end lost 4 bases, and 12 bases lay between the germline ends. The CDR3 DNA reads TGTGCCAGCAGCTTAGGTGAGGGCAGATACAATGAGCAGTTCTTC. This sequence encodes CASSLGEGRYNEQFF.

The chain has TRBV12-3 or TRBV12-4 and TRBJ1-2, with TRBD1 identical over 7 bases. The CDR3 has 14 amino acids. The V segment lost 6 bases and the J segment 3 bases; nucleotides outside the gene matches: 7. The CDR3 loop is CASRKTGRHYGYTF. CDR3 DNA sequence: TGTGCCAGCAGGAAGACAGGGAGACACTATGGCTACACCTTC.

In this sample, this clonotype turned up many times. The gene calls are TRBV18 and TRBJ1-1; D is uncertain. Trimming pared 3 bases from V and 2 bases from J, leaving 10 bases between. The germline gives CDR1 KGHSH, CDR2 LQKENI. This CDR3 comprises 14 residues. CDR3 nucleotide sequence: TGTGCCAGCTCACCTATAGGGAGAAACACTGAAGCTTTCTTT. It specifies CASSPIGRNTEAFF.

In this sample, this clonotype turned up many times. The chain has TRBV7-2 and TRBJ2-4; 9 positions agree with TRBD1. J lost 4 bases, V lost 5 bases, and 3 bases had no gene match. The CDR3 totals 14 residues. Germline CDR1 is SGHTA and CDR2 is FQGNSA. The CDR3 protein is CASSRGQGKNIQYF. Written as DNA, the CDR3 is TGTGCCAGCAGCAGGGGACAGGGTAAAAACATTCAGTACTTC.